These 2 T cell receptor beta chains were all obtained from the same sample, sequenced in a study of cytotoxic CD8 clonotypes in ibrutinib-treated CLL. The repertoire was sequenced with immunoSEQ multiplex PCR; TCRdb's copy has only in-frame clones and lacks some. Seen here are tens of thousands of clones, about 72% observed once, and the top ten hold about 40%. This material consisted of PBMCs, taken after 12 months of ibrutinib treatment. The receptors shown here come from a human donor with chronic lymphocytic leukemia.

This chain connects TRBV13 to TRBJ1-2, with a tentative D call TRBD1 (6 bases). Trimming removed 1 base from V and 8 bases from J, with 14 bases in between. This CDR3 comprises 14 residues. Germline V gene lookup returns CDR1 PRHDT and CDR2 FYEKMQ (reference sequence). CDR3 region: CASSLDRAPRGYTF. The DNA for the CDR3 is TGTGCCAGCAGCTTAGACAGGGCTCCGCGGGGCTACACCTTC.

V usage is TRBV5-1 and J usage is TRBJ2-7, with TRBD2 as a possible D gene (5 bases). CDR1 is SGHRS, CDR2 YFSETQ, per germline. This CDR3 region has 14 residues. V gave up 2 bases and J gave up 6 bases, with 15 bases separating them. The CDR3 here is CASSLRGSSPEQYF. The CDR3 coding sequence is TGCGCCAGCAGCTTACGGGGTAGTAGCCCCGAGCAGTACTTC.